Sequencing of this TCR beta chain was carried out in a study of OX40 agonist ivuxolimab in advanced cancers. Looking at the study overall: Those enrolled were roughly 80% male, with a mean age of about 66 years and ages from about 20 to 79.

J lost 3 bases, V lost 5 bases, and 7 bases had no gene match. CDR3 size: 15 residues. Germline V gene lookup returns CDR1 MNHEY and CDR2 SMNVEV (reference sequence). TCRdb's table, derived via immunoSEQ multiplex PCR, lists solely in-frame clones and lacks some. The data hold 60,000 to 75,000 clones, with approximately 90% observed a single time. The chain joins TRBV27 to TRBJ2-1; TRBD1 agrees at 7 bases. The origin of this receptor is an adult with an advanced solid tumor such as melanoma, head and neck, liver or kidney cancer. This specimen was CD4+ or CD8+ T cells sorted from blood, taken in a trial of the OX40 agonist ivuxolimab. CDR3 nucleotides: TGTGCCAGCAGTCCGACAGGGCTGTTCTACAATGAGCAGTTCTTC. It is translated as CASSPTGLFYNEQFF.